Listed below are T cell receptor beta chains from one sample, sequenced in a study of beta chain features in type 1 diabetes. TCRdb keeps only in-frame clones here, not all; method: immunoSEQ multiplex PCR. The sample yields approximately 280,000 clones, approximately 15% seen once. The sequenced material came from naive CD4+ T cells from blood. These receptors were taken from a man aged 18 to 30 with type 1 diabetes. The CDR3 runs from the conserved cysteine through the conserved F or W.

16	TRBV7-9	TRBJ2-1	CASSLTRQSSYNEQFF
16	TRBV5-1	TRBJ2-4	CASSPTGELAKNIQYF
16	TRBV7-2	TRBJ2-5	CASSLGASGWWETQYF
14	TRBV29-1	TRBJ2-2	CSARDSGYTGELFF
15	TRBV27	TRBJ2-1	CASSFQGRGHNEQFF
13	TRBV6-5	TRBJ1-1	CAGGGRENTEAFF
13	TRBV19	TRBJ2-3	CATRQLSTDTQYF
14	TRBV27	TRBJ2-1	CASSFRTSGDEQFF
13	TRBV9	TRBJ2-5	CASSAGSQETQYF
13	TRBV6-1	TRBJ1-2	CASSESPDRAATF
15	TRBV30	TRBJ1-2	CAWRVGEGLDYGYTF
15	TRBV5-4	TRBJ1-4	CASSSRQGSNEKLFF
16	TRBV21-1	TRBJ2-7	CASSNRTRQESYEQYF
15	TRBV18	TRBJ1-2	CASSPPGQVFYGYTF
16	TRBV25-1	TRBJ1-1	CASSGRKGQGYTEAFF
15	TRBV4-3	TRBJ2-3	CASSQDQGVVLEQYF
14	TRBV30	TRBJ2-7	CAWTYGQGVGEQYF
18	TRBV7-2	TRBJ1-1	CASSLVGQGEEANTEAFF
11	TRBV7-2	TRBJ2-7	CASSLSYEQYF
14	TRBV30	TRBJ2-2	CAWSTGPNTGELFF
19	TRBV18	TRBJ2-1	CASSPGLAGGPGSYNEQFF
14	TRBV18	TRBJ1-1	CASSPAASGTEAFF
16	TRBV5-1	TRBJ2-5	CASTTRASESSETQYF
14	TRBV11-2	TRBJ1-2	CASSSQQGPLSYTF
17	TRBV28	TRBJ2-7	CASSPPSFRGTGYEQYF
13	TRBV5-1	TRBJ1-4	CASSLYREQKLFF
15	TRBV27	TRBJ2-7	CASSFARRASYEQYF
14	TRBV7-2	TRBJ2-3	CASSLGPYTDTQYF
17	TRBV28	TRBJ2-1	CASSDLPGQGDYNEQFF
17	TRBV27	TRBJ1-4	CASSLHTGSATNEKLFF
13	TRBV30	TRBJ2-2	CAWSTQATGELFF
16	TRBV6-6	TRBJ2-3	CASIPRGLTSTDTQYF
13	TRBV30	TRBJ2-5	CAWSVQQQETQYF
12	TRBV18	TRBJ2-7	CASSRYRGEQYF
14	TRBV5-4	TRBJ1-4	CASSPRGTNEKLFF
16	TRBV5-1	TRBJ2-3	CASSLDLAGYTDTQYF
15	TRBV7-2	TRBJ1-4	CASSSTGTVNEKLFF
15	TRBV7-2	TRBJ1-2	CASSYGRFPNYGYTF
19	TRBV4-3	TRBJ2-2	CASSQANPGTGWRGGELFF
10	TRBV20-1	TRBJ2-5	CSARNRSQYF
15	TRBV23-1	TRBJ2-7	CASSLNGGGPGEQYF
15	TRBV5-4	TRBJ2-3	CASAKAAGSTDTQYF
15	TRBV5-4	TRBJ2-5	CASSLYRVTGETQYF
18	TRBV30	TRBJ2-5	CAWSVKSSGRRNRETQYF
14	TRBV2	TRBJ2-3	CASSDLTRTDTQYF
15	TRBV11-2	TRBJ2-7	CASSHPGGSSYEQYF
13	TRBV27	TRBJ2-1	CASSHYPYNEQFF
14	TRBV5-1	TRBJ1-1	CASSLDPGGTGIFF